This T cell receptor (beta chain) derives from a study of cytomegalovirus exposure and HLA in healthy donors. This CDR3 is 15 amino acids long. V lost 8 bases and J lost 4, with 18 bases in between. The germline CDR1 and CDR2 sequences are SNHLY and FYNNEI. Researchers ran the PCR with 60 Vbeta and 13 Jbeta primers. Profiling relied on immunoSEQ multiplex PCR, and the TCRdb table lists in-frame clones only, not all of them. Here the sample spans over 150,000 clones, approximately 80% being singletons. This clone was seen once. Source material: PBMCs. The chain is built from TRBV2 and TRBJ1-3; the D gene is possibly TRBD1 (6 bases). The receptor was isolated from a man aged 50 to 60 in good health and CMV-seropositive. CDR3 protein: CASGFFGGSGNTIYF. The CDR3 DNA sequence: TGTGCCAGCGGTTTCTTTGGGGGCTCAGGAAACACCATATATTTT.